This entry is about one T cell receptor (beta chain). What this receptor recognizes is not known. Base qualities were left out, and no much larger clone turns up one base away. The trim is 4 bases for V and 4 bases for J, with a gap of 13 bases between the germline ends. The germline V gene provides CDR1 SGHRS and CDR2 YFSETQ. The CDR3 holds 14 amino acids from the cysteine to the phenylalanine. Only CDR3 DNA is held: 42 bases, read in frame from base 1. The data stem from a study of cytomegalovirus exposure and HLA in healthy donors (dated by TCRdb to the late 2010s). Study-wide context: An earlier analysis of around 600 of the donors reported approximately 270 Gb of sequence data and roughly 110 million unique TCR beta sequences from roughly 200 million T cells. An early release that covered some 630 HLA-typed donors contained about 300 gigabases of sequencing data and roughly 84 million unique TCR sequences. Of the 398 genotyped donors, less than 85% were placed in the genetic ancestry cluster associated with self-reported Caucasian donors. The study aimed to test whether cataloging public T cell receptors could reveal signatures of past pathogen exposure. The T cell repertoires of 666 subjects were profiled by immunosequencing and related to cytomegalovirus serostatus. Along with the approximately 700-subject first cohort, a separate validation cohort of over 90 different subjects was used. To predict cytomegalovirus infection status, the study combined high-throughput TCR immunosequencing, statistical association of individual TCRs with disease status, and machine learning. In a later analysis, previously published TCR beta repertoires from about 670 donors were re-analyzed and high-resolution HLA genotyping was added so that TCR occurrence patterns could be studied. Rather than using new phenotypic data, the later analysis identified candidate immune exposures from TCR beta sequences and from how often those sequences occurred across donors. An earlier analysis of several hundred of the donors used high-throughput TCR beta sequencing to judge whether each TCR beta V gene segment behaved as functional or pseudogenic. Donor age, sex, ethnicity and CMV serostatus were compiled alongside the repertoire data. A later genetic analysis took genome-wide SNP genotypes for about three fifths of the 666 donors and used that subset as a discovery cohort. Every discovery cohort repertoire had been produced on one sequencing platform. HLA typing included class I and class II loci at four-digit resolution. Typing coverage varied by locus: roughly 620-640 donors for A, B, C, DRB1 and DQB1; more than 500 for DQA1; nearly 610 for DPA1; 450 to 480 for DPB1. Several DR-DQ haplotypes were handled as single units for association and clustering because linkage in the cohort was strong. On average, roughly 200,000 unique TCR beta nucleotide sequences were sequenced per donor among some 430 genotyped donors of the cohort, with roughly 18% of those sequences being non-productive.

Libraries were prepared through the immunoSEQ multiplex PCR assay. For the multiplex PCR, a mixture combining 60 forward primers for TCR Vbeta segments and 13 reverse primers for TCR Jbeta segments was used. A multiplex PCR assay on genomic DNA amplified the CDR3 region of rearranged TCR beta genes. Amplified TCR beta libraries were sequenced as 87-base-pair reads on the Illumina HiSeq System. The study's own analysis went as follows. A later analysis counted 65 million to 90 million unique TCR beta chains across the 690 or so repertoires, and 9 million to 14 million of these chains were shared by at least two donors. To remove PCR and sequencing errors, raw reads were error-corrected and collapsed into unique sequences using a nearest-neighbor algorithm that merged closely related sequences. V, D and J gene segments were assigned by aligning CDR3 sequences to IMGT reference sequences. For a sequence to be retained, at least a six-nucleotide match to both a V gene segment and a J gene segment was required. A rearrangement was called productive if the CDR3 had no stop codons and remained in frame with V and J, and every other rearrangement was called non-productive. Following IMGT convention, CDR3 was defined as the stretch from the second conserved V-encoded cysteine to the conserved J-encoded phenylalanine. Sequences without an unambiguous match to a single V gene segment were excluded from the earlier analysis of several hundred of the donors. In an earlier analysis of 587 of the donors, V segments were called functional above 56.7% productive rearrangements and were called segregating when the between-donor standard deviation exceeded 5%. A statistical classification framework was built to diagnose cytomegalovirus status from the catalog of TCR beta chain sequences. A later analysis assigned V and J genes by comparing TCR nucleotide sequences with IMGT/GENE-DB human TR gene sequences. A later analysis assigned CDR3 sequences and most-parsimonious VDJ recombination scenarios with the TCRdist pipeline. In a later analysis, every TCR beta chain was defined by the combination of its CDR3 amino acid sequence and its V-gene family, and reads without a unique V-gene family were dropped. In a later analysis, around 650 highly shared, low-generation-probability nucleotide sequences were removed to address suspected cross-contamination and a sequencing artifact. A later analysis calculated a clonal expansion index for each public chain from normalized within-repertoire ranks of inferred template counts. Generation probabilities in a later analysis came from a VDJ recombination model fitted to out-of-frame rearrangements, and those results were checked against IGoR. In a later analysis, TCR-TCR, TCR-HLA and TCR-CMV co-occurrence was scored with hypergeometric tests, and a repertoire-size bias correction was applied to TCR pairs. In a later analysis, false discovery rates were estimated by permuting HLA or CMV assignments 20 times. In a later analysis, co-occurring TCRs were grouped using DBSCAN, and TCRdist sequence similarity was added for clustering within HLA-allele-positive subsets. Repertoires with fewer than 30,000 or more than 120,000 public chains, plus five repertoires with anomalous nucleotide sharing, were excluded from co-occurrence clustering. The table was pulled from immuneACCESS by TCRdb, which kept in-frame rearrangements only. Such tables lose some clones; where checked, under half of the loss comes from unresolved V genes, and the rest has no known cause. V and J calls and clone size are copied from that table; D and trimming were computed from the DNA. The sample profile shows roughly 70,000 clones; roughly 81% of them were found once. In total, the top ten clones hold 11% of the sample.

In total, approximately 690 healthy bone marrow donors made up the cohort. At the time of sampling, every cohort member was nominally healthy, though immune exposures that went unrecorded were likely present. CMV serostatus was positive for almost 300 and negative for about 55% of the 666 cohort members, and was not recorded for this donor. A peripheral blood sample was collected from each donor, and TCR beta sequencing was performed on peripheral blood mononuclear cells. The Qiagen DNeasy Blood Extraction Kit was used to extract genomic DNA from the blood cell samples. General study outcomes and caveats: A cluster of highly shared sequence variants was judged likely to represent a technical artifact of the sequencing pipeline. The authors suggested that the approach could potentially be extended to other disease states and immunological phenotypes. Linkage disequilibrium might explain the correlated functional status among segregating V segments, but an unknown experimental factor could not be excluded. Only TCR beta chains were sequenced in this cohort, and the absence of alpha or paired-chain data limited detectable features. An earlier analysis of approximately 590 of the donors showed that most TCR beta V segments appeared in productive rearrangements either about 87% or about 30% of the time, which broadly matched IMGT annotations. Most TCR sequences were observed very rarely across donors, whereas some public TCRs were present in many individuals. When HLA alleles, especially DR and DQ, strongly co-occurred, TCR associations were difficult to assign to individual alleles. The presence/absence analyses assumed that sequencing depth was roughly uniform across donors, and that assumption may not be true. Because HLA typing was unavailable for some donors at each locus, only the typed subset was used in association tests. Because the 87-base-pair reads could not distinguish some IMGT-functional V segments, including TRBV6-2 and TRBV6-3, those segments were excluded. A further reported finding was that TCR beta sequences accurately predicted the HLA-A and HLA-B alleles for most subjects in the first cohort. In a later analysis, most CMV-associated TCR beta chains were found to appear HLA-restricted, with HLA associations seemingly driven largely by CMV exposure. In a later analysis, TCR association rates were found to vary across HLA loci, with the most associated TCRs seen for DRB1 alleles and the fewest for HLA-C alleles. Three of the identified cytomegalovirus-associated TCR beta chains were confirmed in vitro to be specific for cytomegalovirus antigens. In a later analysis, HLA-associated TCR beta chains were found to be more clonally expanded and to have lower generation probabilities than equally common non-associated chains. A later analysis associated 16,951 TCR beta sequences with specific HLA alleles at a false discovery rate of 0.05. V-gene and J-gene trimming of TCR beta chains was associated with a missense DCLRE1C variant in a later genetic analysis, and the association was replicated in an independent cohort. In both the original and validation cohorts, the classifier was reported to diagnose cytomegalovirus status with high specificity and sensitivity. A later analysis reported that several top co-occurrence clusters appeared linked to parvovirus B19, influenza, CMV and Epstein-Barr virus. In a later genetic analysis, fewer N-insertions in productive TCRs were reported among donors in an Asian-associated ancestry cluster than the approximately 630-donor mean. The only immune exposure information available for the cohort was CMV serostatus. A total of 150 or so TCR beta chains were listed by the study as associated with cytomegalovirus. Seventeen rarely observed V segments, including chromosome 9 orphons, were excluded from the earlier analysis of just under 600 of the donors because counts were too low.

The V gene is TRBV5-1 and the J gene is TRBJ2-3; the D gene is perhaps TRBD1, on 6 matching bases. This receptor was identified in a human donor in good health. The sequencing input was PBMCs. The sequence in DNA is TGCGCCAGCAGCATGGGGGCGCAGGCAGATACGCAGTATTTT. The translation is CASSMGAQADTQYF.